This is a list of T cell receptor beta chains from one sample in a study of cytomegalovirus exposure and HLA in healthy donors. Clones were read by immunoSEQ multiplex PCR, and TCRdb kept only the in-frame ones, dropping some. The data show some 240,000 clones, about 90% seen once. Sequenced input: PBMCs. The receptors were gathered from a girl aged 2-10 years in good health and CMV-seronegative. The CDR3 runs from the conserved cysteine through the conserved F or W. The D gene is left open where the match is weak. Clone size appears in some rows only: once, few, many, or a class for an expanded clone.

cdr3_nt cdr3_aa j_call v_call clone_size d_call
TGTGCCAGCAGCTTAGGTCTCCCCAATGAGCAGTTCTTC CASSLGLPNEQFF TRBJ2-1 TRBV7-9 - -
TGTGCCAGCAGCTTTAGCGGGAACAATGAGCAGTTCTTC CASSFSGNNEQFF TRBJ2-1 TRBV11-2 - TRBD2
TGTGCCAGCAGCCAAGATCGTGAGACAGGGAGGAACTATGGCTACACCTTC CASSQDRETGRNYGYTF TRBJ1-2 TRBV4-2 - TRBD1
TGTGCCACCTGGACAGGCCTCTCCAATGAGCAGTTCTTC CATWTGLSNEQFF TRBJ2-1 TRBV19 - TRBD1
TGTGCCAGCGGAGATCCCACAGATACGCAGTATTTT CASGDPTDTQYF TRBJ2-3 TRBV6-6 once -
TGTGCCTGGAGTGTAAATCGACAGAATAATTCACCCCTCCACTTT CAWSVNRQNNSPLHF TRBJ1-6 TRBV30 - -
TGTGCCAGTAGACTAGCGGGGGACACCGGGGAGCTGTTTTTT CASRLAGDTGELFF TRBJ2-2 TRBV19 - TRBD2
TGTGCCAGCAGCCAACGCCAGGGTGGAGTAGATACGCAGTATTTT CASSQRQGGVDTQYF TRBJ2-3 TRBV14 - -
TGTGCCAGCCGGCGGGGGCGCACTGAAGCTTTCTTT CASRRGRTEAFF TRBJ1-1 TRBV6-5 once -
TGCGCCAGCAGCACCGGACAGGGGAATCAGCCCCAGCATTTT CASSTGQGNQPQHF TRBJ1-5 TRBV5-1 - TRBD1
TGCGCCAGCAGTATGGGACAAAACGAGCAGTACTTC CASSMGQNEQYF TRBJ2-7 TRBV10-1 - -
TGTGCCTGGAGTCCGAATTCCCGGACAGGGGGCTACACCTTC CAWSPNSRTGGYTF TRBJ1-2 TRBV30 - TRBD1
TGTGCCAGCAGTGAATCCCCCCAAGGGGGCAATCAGCCCCAGCATTTT CASSESPQGGNQPQHF TRBJ1-5 TRBV6-1 - -
TGTGCCAGCAGCGTAGAGGGTAGCGGACGTGGGGAGCAGTTCTTC CASSVEGSGRGEQFF TRBJ2-1 TRBV9 - -
TGTGCCAGCAGCCCCCGTGTAGACAACCCCTATGGCTACACCTTC CASSPRVDNPYGYTF TRBJ1-2 TRBV13 - -
TGTGCCAGCAGCTTAACCACAGATCCCTACGAGCAGTACTTC CASSLTTDPYEQYF TRBJ2-7 TRBV11-2 - -
TGTGCCAGCAGCCCTAGGCTTGGAGCGGAGACCCAGTACTTC CASSPRLGAETQYF TRBJ2-5 TRBV7-7 - -
TGTGCCAGCACGGTCCTAGCGGCTTCCTACAATGAGCAGTTCTTC CASTVLAASYNEQFF TRBJ2-1 TRBV6-1 - TRBD2
TGTGCCAGCAGCTTAGCTACAGGGTACAATGAGCAGTTCTTC CASSLATGYNEQFF TRBJ2-1 TRBV7-9 - -
TGTGCCAGCAGCCAAGAAGTTACTAGGTACAATGAGCAGTTCTTC CASSQEVTRYNEQFF TRBJ2-1 TRBV4-2 - -
TGTGCCAGCAGCTTAGCCCAGGAGCAGTACCGGGACATACAAAACCAAGAGACCCAGTACTTC CASSLAQEQYRDIQNQETQYF TRBJ2-5 TRBV13 - -
TGTGCCAGCAGTTTATCGAGAGCAACTAATGAAAAACTGTTTTTT CASSLSRATNEKLFF TRBJ1-4 TRBV27 - -
TGCGCCAGCAGCCAAGTAGGGATAGGGGGTGGCTACACCTTC CASSQVGIGGGYTF TRBJ1-2 TRBV4-1 - -
TGTGCCAGCACCAGGGGGAACCAGCCCCAGCATTTT CASTRGNQPQHF TRBJ1-5 TRBV2 - TRBD1
TGTGCCAGCAGTGTCCAGGGTTGGGAAAAACTGTTTTTT CASSVQGWEKLFF TRBJ1-4 TRBV6-6 few -
TGTGCCAGCAGTAAGACAGGGGCCAAAAACATTCAGTACTTC CASSKTGAKNIQYF TRBJ2-4 TRBV6-1 - TRBD1
TGTGCCAGCAGTATCCATCGACTAGCGGGAGTTCCCGGGGAGCTGTTTTTT CASSIHRLAGVPGELFF TRBJ2-2 TRBV27 once TRBD2
TGTGCCAGTAGCCTCGGGACAGGGTACGAGCAGTACTTC CASSLGTGYEQYF TRBJ2-7 TRBV19 - TRBD1
TGTGCCAGCAGCTTTGACAGGGGGCATTGGGAGCAGTACTTC CASSFDRGHWEQYF TRBJ2-7 TRBV6-5 - TRBD1
TGTGCCAGCAATCAGGGGATGGGAGAAAAACTGTTTTTT CASNQGMGEKLFF TRBJ1-4 TRBV28 - -
TGCGCCAGCAGCCCGACGGGAGGGCCGGGGGGAAGCACAGATACGCAGTATTTT CASSPTGGPGGSTDTQYF TRBJ2-3 TRBV5-1 - TRBD2